What follows are 23 T cell receptor beta chains derived from one specimen sequenced in a study of blood T cell repertoires in COVID-19. Libraries were prepared by immunoSEQ multiplex PCR; TCRdb keeps only in-frame clonotypes and omits some of them. This table holds some 250,000 clones, 80% to 90% found once. The sequencing input was peripheral blood. The receptors were sampled from a young man who had recovered from COVID-19.

The rearrangement uses TRBV5-6 and TRBJ1-3, with D possibly being TRBD1 (5 bases). CDR3 length: 15 residues. Germline V lookup: CDR1 SGHDT, CDR2 YYEEEE. The V end lost 4 bases, the J end lost 0 bases, and 11 bases lay between the germline ends. CDR3 nucleotide sequence: TGTGCCAGCAGCCCCGGACACCGCTCTGGAAACACCATATATTTT. Protein: CASSPGHRSGNTIYF.

The chain carries TRBV19 and TRBJ1-2, with D possibly matching TRBD1 (6 bases). Germline V CDR1 and CDR2: LNHDA, SQIVND (reference sequence). The germline V and J ends were trimmed by 7 bases and 7 bases, with 19 bases remaining between them. CDR3 length: 14 amino acids. The CDR3 bases are TGTGCCAGTAATAACAGGGAGAAGGAGGTTGGCTACACCTTC. It translates to CASNNREKEVGYTF.

The V and J genes are TRBV28 and TRBJ2-7, with 9 bases aligning to TRBD1. The germline V gene has CDR1 MDHEN and CDR2 SYDVKM. The CDR3 length is 15 residues. Losses at the gene ends were 5 bases for V and 3 bases for J; bases not matched to a gene: 8. DNA for the CDR3: TGTGCCAGCAGTCCCCGACAGGGGGTTAACTACGAGCAGTACTTC. This sequence encodes CASSPRQGVNYEQYF.

The chain is built from TRBV19 and TRBJ2-5, with a possible D match to TRBD2 (6 bases). V was shortened by 5 bases and J by 1 base, with 20 bases between the two germline ends. This CDR3 is built from 17 residues. Per germline, CDR1 LNHDA and CDR2 SQIVND (reference sequence). The CDR3 loop is CASSASRRGRGQETQYF. The DNA for the CDR3 is TGTGCCAGTAGTGCCTCGAGGAGGGGAAGGGGCCAAGAGACCCAGTACTTC.

This chain uses TRBV9 with TRBJ2-3; a weak D match, TRBD2 (7 bases). The CDR3 sequence is 15 residues long. Germline V gives CDR1 SGDLS, CDR2 YYNGEE. Trimming removed 0 bases from V and 6 bases from J, with 14 bases in between. The CDR3 nucleotides are TGTGCCAGCAGCGTAGCGGGGGGCTTGCTGGATACGCAGTATTTT. Encoded protein: CASSVAGGLLDTQYF. The full variable domain, rest sourced from reference TRBV9 and TRBJ2-3, is DSGVTQTPKHLITATGQRVTLRCSPRSGDLSVYWYQQSLDQGLQFLIQYYNGEERAKGNILERFSAQQFPDLHSELNLSSLELGDSALYFCASSVAGGLLDTQYFGPGTRLTVL.

This clone showed up just a few times. The DNA of the CDR3 is TGTGCCAGCACCTCACCCGGACAGGGAAGCACTGAAGCTTTCTTT. Translation gives CASTSPGQGSTEAFF. The chain links TRBV6-5 to TRBJ1-1; 8 nucleotides line up with TRBD1. V was clipped by 7 bases and J by 4 bases; unmatched bases: 11. Germline V gene data show CDR1 as MNHEY and CDR2 as SVGAGI. The CDR3 length is 15 residues.

The sample holds one count of this clone. The chain combines TRBV6-5 with TRBJ1-2; D gene unclear. Deletions cut 5 bases from V and 7 bases from J, with 17 bases between. This CDR3 contains 14 residues. CDR1 and CDR2 (germline): MNHEY, SVGAGI. This CDR3 is CASSPLPEAGGYTF. CDR3 coding DNA: TGTGCCAGCAGTCCTCTCCCGGAGGCGGGTGGCTACACCTTC.

The gene calls are TRBV6-5 and TRBJ1-6; the match to TRBD1 covers 10 bases. V lost 5 bases, J lost 9 bases, and 4 bases stayed unmatched. The germline gives CDR1 MNHEY, CDR2 SVGAGI. The CDR3 loop spans 14 amino acids. The chain's CDR3 is CASSRGQGGSPLHF. CDR3 bases: TGTGCCAGCAGTCGCGGACAGGGGGGTTCACCCCTCCACTTT.

The rearrangement joins TRBV11-3 to TRBJ2-7; TRBD1 agrees at 7 bases. CDR3 size: 14 residues. Trimming took 5 bases from V and 2 from J; bases not matched to a gene: 6. Per germline, CDR1 SGHNT and CDR2 YENEEA. The CDR3 loop is CASSSRDSPYEQYF. The CDR3 DNA follows: TGTGCCAGCAGCAGCCGGGACAGCCCCTACGAGCAGTACTTC.

J is TRBJ1-2 and V is TRBV7-9, with 10 bases identical to TRBD1. This CDR3 is 16 amino acids long. Per the germline V gene, CDR1 is SEHNR and CDR2 is FQNEAQ (reference sequence). V was clipped by 5 bases and J by 4 bases; unmatched bases: 10. The CDR3 nucleotides read TGTGCCAGCAGCCTGGGGACAGGGGTTCAAGTCTATGGCTACACCTTC. This encodes CASSLGTGVQVYGYTF.

The chain couples TRBV27 to TRBJ1-6, with D maybe TRBD1 (5 bases). Germline CDR1 MNHEY, CDR2 SMNVEV (reference sequence). Trimming stripped 2 bases from V and 9 bases from J, with 8 bases between. CDR3 length equals 13 residues. The CDR3 DNA is TGTGCCAGCAGTTTACAGGGTAGTTCACCCCTCCACTTT. Its translation is CASSLQGSSPLHF.

CDR3 sequence reads: CASSESPGRWGNTIYF. The CDR3 DNA follows: TGTGCCAGCAGTGAATCCCCAGGGAGGTGGGGAAACACCATATATTTT. The chain couples TRBV6-1 to TRBJ1-3, with D tentatively TRBD1 (5 bases). Germline V lookup: CDR1 MNHNS, CDR2 SASEGT. V was trimmed by 2 bases and J by 4 bases, leaving 15 bases between them. The CDR3 is made up of 16 amino acids.

The chain joins TRBV5-1 to TRBJ2-7, with 7 bases identical to TRBD2. Per germline, CDR1 SGHRS and CDR2 YFSETQ. The CDR3 has 18 amino acids. V lost 0 bases to trimming and J lost 5 bases; unmatched junction nucleotides: 17. CDR3 region: CASSLAPIRERDRHEQYF. The CDR3 nucleotides are TGCGCCAGCAGCTTGGCGCCGATTAGAGAGCGGGACCGTCACGAGCAGTACTTC.

The rearrangement uses TRBV6-2 or TRBV6-3 and TRBJ2-7; a weak D match, TRBD1 (6 bases). Trimming cost V 6 bases and J 7 bases, with 13 bases left between them. CDR3 length equals 12 residues. CDR1 is MNHEY, CDR2 SVGEGT, per germline. The CDR3 protein is CASSLLQGEQYF. CDR3 nucleotide sequence: TGTGCCAGCAGCCTCCTTCAGGGGGAGCAGTACTTC.

The chain joins TRBV13 to TRBJ2-5; 15 nucleotides match TRBD2. The CDR3 is 15 residues long. J lost 5 bases, V lost 5 bases, and 3 bases had no gene match. The V gene's germline CDR1 is PRHDT and CDR2 FYEKMQ (reference sequence). CDR3 coding DNA: TGTGCCAGCAGCCCGGGGACTAGCGGGGGGGAGACCCAGTACTTC. This codes for CASSPGTSGGETQYF.

The V call is TRBV30, the J call TRBJ2-4; tentatively, D is TRBD2 (7 bases). In germline, CDR1 is GTSNPN, CDR2 SVGIG (reference sequence). CDR3 size: 15 residues. Trimming took 0 bases from V and 8 from J, leaving 17 bases between them. The CDR3 region is CAWSVSDRGAHIQYF. The CDR3 nucleotides read TGTGCCTGGAGTGTATCCGATCGGGGGGCGCACATTCAGTACTTC.

This clone turned up a few times. The genes are TRBV7-6 and TRBJ1-6; 12 bases agree with TRBD1. Trimming removed 5 bases from V and 10 bases from J; junction bases left unmatched: 12. The germline gives CDR1 SGHVS, CDR2 FNYEAQ. The CDR3 contains 17 residues. CDR3 amino acids: CASSAPGQGARGSPLHF. The CDR3 region has the DNA TGTGCCAGCAGCGCACCGGGACAGGGGGCAAGGGGATCACCCCTCCACTTT.

The rearrangement links TRBV6-5 to TRBJ2-1; D is possibly TRBD1 (5 bases). The length of the CDR3 is 13 residues. CDR1 and CDR2 (germline): MNHEY, SVGAGI. Trimming pared 6 bases from V and 3 bases from J, leaving 9 bases between. The CDR3 spells CASSDSFYNEQFF. In nucleotides, the CDR3 is TGTGCCAGCAGCGACAGTTTCTACAATGAGCAGTTCTTC.

This clone was detected a few times. The chain has TRBV3-1 (or the pseudogene TRBV3-2) and TRBJ1-4; weak D call: TRBD1 (5 bases). The V gene's germline CDR1 is LGHDT and CDR2 YNNKEL (reference sequence). Trimming took 5 bases from V and 8 from J, leaving 9 bases between them. This CDR3 has 12 amino acids. CDR3 DNA: TGTGCCAGCAGCGCCCGACAGGAAAAACTGTTTTTT. Protein sequence: CASSARQEKLFF.

CDR3 sequence: CASSESQRQTEAFF. Written as DNA, the CDR3 is TGCGCCAGCAGTGAGTCGCAGAGGCAGACTGAAGCTTTCTTT. The chain couples TRBV10-2 to TRBJ1-1; D not resolved. CDR3 length: 14 amino acids. CDR1 and CDR2 (germline): WSHSY, SAAADI. The germline V and J ends were trimmed by 0 bases and 5 bases, with 10 bases remaining between them.

The CDR3 DNA is TGTGCCAGCAGCGCCCGGGACAGGGGCTTTGAAAAACTGTTTTTT. The encoded protein is CASSARDRGFEKLFF. The chain combines TRBV9 with TRBJ1-4, with 10 bases that match TRBD1. Germline trimming cut 3 bases from V and 7 bases from J; bases unmatched to any gene: 6. CDR3 length: 15 amino acids. Germline V gene lookup returns CDR1 SGDLS and CDR2 YYNGEE.

This clone was observed a handful of times. The chain couples TRBV4-2 to TRBJ1-2, with D perhaps matching TRBD1 (6 bases). This CDR3 region has 15 residues. Deletions cut 1 base from V and 4 bases from J, with 13 bases between. The germline CDR1 and CDR2 sequences are LGHNA and YNFKEQ. CDR3 coding DNA: TGTGCCAGCAGCCAAGGCGGGGGGGGGCTCTATGGCTACACCTTC. Protein product: CASSQGGGGLYGYTF.

The V and J genes are TRBV6-5 and TRBJ1-5; TRBD1 is a possible D gene (5 bases). Germline V lookup: CDR1 MNHEY, CDR2 SVGAGI. There are 13 residues in the CDR3. V lost 2 bases to trimming and J lost 7 bases, with 9 bases between them. The CDR3 DNA follows: TGTGCCAGCAGTTACGGGGCCAAACAGCCCCAGCATTTT. Translating it yields CASSYGAKQPQHF.